Following are 9 T cell receptor beta chains from one sample sequenced in a study of blood T cell repertoires in COVID-19. Measured with immunoSEQ multiplex PCR; TCRdb has only the in-frame clones, and not every one. Among 150,000 to 200,000 clones listed, 88% were seen once. The sequenced sample consisted of peripheral blood. These TCRs come from a human donor in a cohort sampled during active COVID-19.

This chain links TRBV5-1 with TRBJ2-5; TRBD2 aligns across 10 bases. The CDR3 sequence is 16 residues long. Losses at the gene ends were 0 bases for V and 5 bases for J; bases not matched to a gene: 7. CDR1 and CDR2 from the germline V gene are SGHRS and YFSETQ. The CDR3 sequence: CASSLGSSGGQETQYF. As DNA, the CDR3 is TGCGCCAGCAGCTTGGGGAGTAGCGGGGGGCAGGAGACCCAGTACTTC.

The J gene is TRBJ1-2, the V gene TRBV2; TRBD1 matches 11 bases. Germline lookup yields CDR1 SNHLY and CDR2 FYNNEI. V lost 5 bases to trimming and J lost 8 bases; unmatched junction nucleotides: 16. The CDR3 is 17 amino acids. The CDR3 sequence: CASSPPPWDRGSMGYTF. In DNA form, the CDR3 reads TGTGCCAGCAGTCCCCCCCCGTGGGACAGGGGGTCTATGGGCTACACCTTC.

The chain recombines TRBV12-5 with TRBJ2-3, with 10 bases aligning to TRBD1. The CDR3 totals 15 residues. Germline assignment: CDR1 LGHNT and CDR2 FRNRAP. With 5 bases clipped from V and 0 bases from J, the junction kept 2 bases outside the gene matches. CDR3 DNA: TGTGCTAGTGGTATGGGACAGGGGAGCACAGATACGCAGTATTTT. Protein product: CASGMGQGSTDTQYF.

The chain links TRBV20-1 to TRBJ1-2, with a weak D call TRBD1 (6 bases). V lost 3 bases and J lost 8, with 16 bases in between. Germline V lookup: CDR1 DFQATT, CDR2 SNEGSKA (reference sequence). The CDR3 spans 13 residues. CDR3 amino acids: CSASLSGGGGYTF. CDR3 bases: TGCAGTGCTAGTCTTTCGGGGGGCGGCGGCTACACCTTC.

This clone was observed a handful of times. CDR3 coding DNA: TGTGCCTGGAGTTCAGGGTTCACCGGGGAGCTGTTTTTT. Translation: CAWSSGFTGELFF. This rearrangement joins TRBV30 to TRBJ2-2, with a weak D call TRBD1 (5 bases). The germline V gene has CDR1 GTSNPN and CDR2 SVGIG (reference sequence). This CDR3 comprises 13 residues. Trimming took off 2 bases at V and 4 bases at J, with 8 bases between the two ends.

This clone was observed many times. The chain couples TRBV6-5 to TRBJ2-7; TRBD2 aligns across 7 bases. This CDR3 contains 15 residues. Trimming took 5 bases from V and 7 from J; bases not matched to a gene: 14. Germline CDR1 is MNHEY and CDR2 is SVGAGI. The CDR3 region has the DNA TGTGCCAGCAGTCCCGACCTGGGGGGGGGAATGGAGCAGTACTTC. It is translated as CASSPDLGGGMEQYF.

This clone has more than one count but fewer than ten. The rearrangement joins TRBV10-2 to TRBJ1-3, with a weak D call TRBD1 (6 bases). V lost 6 bases to trimming and J lost 0 bases, with 15 bases between them. The CDR3 contains 16 residues. Germline assignment: CDR1 WSHSY and CDR2 SAAADI. For the CDR3, the DNA is TGCGCCAGCAGCACAGGGACCCTTAGCTCTGGAAACACCATATATTTT. It translates to CASSTGTLSSGNTIYF.

The chain carries TRBV30 and TRBJ2-5, with 7 nucleotides matching TRBD2. J was trimmed by 2 bases and V by 0 bases; bases with no gene match: 6. The CDR3 loop spans 15 amino acids. Germline V CDR1 and CDR2: GTSNPN, SVGIG (reference sequence). Here the CDR3 DNA reads TGTGCCTGGAGTGTACGAAGGGGAGGGCAAGAGACCCAGTACTTC. Residues: CAWSVRRGGQETQYF. Full variable domain (missing parts from reference TRBV30 and TRBJ2-5): SQTIHQWPATLVQPVGSPLSLECTVEGTSNPNLYWYRQAAGRGLQLLFYSVGIGQISSEVPQNLSASRPQDRQFILSSKKLLLSDSGFYLCAWSVRRGGQETQYFGPGTRLLVL.

CDR3 sequence reads: CASSRKGVPSEKLFF. In DNA, the CDR3 is TGTGCCAGCAGCCGAAAGGGGGTCCCCAGTGAAAAACTGTTTTTT. The gene calls are TRBV3-1 (or the pseudogene TRBV3-2) and TRBJ1-4, with D possibly matching TRBD1 (6 bases). Germline loops: CDR1 LGHDT, CDR2 YNNKEL (reference sequence). The CDR3 totals 15 residues. The V and J ends lost 4 bases and 7 bases respectively, with 16 bases between them.